This is a list of T cell receptor beta chains from one sample in a study of shared clonotypes between healthy human individuals. Only in-frame clones appear in the TCRdb table, and some are missing; sequencing was by immunoSEQ multiplex PCR. The repertoire holds 700,000 to 950,000 clones, with around 96% as singletons. The sample consisted of naive CD8+ T cells sorted from blood. The source of these receptors is a man aged 25 to 45 in good health. Both conserved end residues are part of each CDR3. The order of the fields is D gene, J gene, V gene, clone size, CDR3 DNA, CDR3 protein. D genes are given only for firm matches. Expanded clones are given a class, and other clones once, few, many or no size at all.

TRBD1 TRBJ1-5 TRBV5-6 . TGTGCCAGCAGCTCCGGGACAGGGCTTCAGCCCCAGCATTTT CASSSGTGLQPQHF
. TRBJ2-3 TRBV2 . TGTGCCAGCAGGACCACAGGGGAGGGCACAGATACGCAGTATTTT CASRTTGEGTDTQYF
. TRBJ2-1 TRBV11-3 . TGTGCCAGCAGCTTAACGGAGCAGTTCTTC CASSLTEQFF
. TRBJ1-1 TRBV6-6 . TGTGCCAGCAAACTCCAGGGCACTGAAGCTTTCTTT CASKLQGTEAFF
. TRBJ2-3 TRBV11-2 . TGTGCCAGCAGCTTAGATTCCCTCGCTCGCACAGATACGCAGTATTTT CASSLDSLARTDTQYF
. TRBJ2-1 TRBV27 . TGTGCCAGCAGTGACTACAATGAGCAGTTCTTC CASSDYNEQFF
. TRBJ1-4 TRBV7-2 . TGTGCCAGCAGCCCTCCGGCTAATGAAAAACTGTTTTTT CASSPPANEKLFF
. TRBJ2-1 TRBV27 . TGTGCCAGCACAGGGGCCCCTAGCTCCTACAATGAGCAGTTCTTC CASTGAPSSYNEQFF
. TRBJ2-7 TRBV29-1 once TGCAGCGTTGTATGGAGACAATACGAGCAGTACTTC CSVVWRQYEQYF
TRBD1 TRBJ2-7 TRBV7-8 . TGTGCCAGCAGCTCCCTCGGGGGGACAGGGACCTCCTACGAGCAGTACTTC CASSSLGGTGTSYEQYF
. TRBJ2-5 TRBV7-9 . TGTGCCAGCAGCGGGGAGGAGACCCAGTACTTC CASSGEETQYF
. TRBJ2-7 TRBV11-2 . TGTGCCAGCAGTTACAGGGCACACTACGAGCAGTACTTC CASSYRAHYEQYF
TRBD1 TRBJ1-1 TRBV6-6 . TGTGCCAGCAGTGCCCGGGACAGGGGGCGGGATACTGAAGCTTTCTTT CASSARDRGRDTEAFF
. TRBJ2-7 TRBV5-1 . TGCGCCAGCAGCTTAGCCAGTGAGGGCTACGAGCAGTACTTC CASSLASEGYEQYF
. TRBJ2-6 TRBV13 . TGTGCCAGCAGCTTTGGGTCTGGGGCCAACGTCCTGACTTTC CASSFGSGANVLTF
TRBD2 TRBJ2-1 TRBV7-9 . TGTGCCAGCAGCTTATCCCTAGGCGGGGGCTCCTACAATGAGCAGTTCTTC CASSLSLGGGSYNEQFF